This record covers a single TCR beta chain. The sample belongs to a study of blood T cell repertoires in COVID-19. Clinical history reported by participants formed the basis on which cohorts were assigned. The CDR3 has 20 residues. The V segment lost 5 bases and the J segment 1 base; nucleotides outside the gene matches: 18. Germline V gene sequence: CDR1 SGHVS, CDR2 FQNEAQ. The assay was immunoSEQ multiplex PCR, and TCRdb's table has in-frame clones only and misses some. The sample shows 150,000 to 200,000 clones, 65% to 80% of them seen only once. Sequenced input: PBMCs or T cells enriched from blood (not recorded which). This chain joins TRBV7-8 and TRBJ2-3; 10 bases fit TRBD2. The receptor was derived from a woman aged 65 to 85 in a cohort exposed to, infected with or recovered from COVID-19 (not recorded which). The CDR3 DNA follows: TGTGCCAGCAGCCCCTACAAAATTCTAGCGGGAGTGGAGGGCACAGATACGCAGTATTTT. The encoded protein is CASSPYKILAGVEGTDTQYF.